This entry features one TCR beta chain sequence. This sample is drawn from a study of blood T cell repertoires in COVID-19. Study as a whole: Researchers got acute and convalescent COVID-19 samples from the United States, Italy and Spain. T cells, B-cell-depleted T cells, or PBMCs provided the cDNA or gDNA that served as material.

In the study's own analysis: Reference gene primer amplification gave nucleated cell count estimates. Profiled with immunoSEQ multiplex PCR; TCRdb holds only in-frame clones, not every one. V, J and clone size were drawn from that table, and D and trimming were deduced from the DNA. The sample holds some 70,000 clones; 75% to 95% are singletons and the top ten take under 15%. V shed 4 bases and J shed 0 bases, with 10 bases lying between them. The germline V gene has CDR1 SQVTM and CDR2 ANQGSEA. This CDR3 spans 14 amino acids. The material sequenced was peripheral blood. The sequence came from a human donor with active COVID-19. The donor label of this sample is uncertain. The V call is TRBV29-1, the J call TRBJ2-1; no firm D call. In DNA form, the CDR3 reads TGCAGCGTTGTGCTACAGAGCTCCTACAATGAGCAGTTCTTC. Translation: CSVVLQSSYNEQFF.